The clone carrying this T cell receptor (beta chain) was observed a handful of times. The antigen remains undetermined. The data were taken from a study of T cells after yellow fever vaccination. Generation of TCR cDNA used 5'RACE template switching (which added a universal primer site and UMIs). TCRdb called the 5' RACE reads again in MiXCR, with one record for every CDR3 protein. Here the sample spans some 340,000 distinct CDR3 sequences, approximately 4% being singletons. Study-wide points: In post-booster samples, most primary-vaccination clones reappeared (96% CD4, roughly 90% CD8). When the response was secondary, it was weaker but reached its peak faster, day 5 versus 15.

Between the trimmed V and J ends, which lost 1 base and 8 bases, there was a span of 12 bases. Germline V CDR1 and CDR2: SGHTA, FQGTGA. CDR3 length: 14 residues. The material sequenced was PBMCs, taken 5 days after the yellow fever booster vaccination. This receptor was obtained from a man in his late teens or twenties who received the YFV17D yellow fever vaccine. V and J are TRBV7-3 and TRBJ2-1; D might be TRBD2 (6 bases). DNA of the CDR3: TGTGCCAGCAGCTTAATTAGCGGTAGGGATGAGCAGTTCTTC. Its translation is CASSLISGRDEQFF.